This T cell receptor (beta chain) derives from a study of CD8 T cells in Susac syndrome. Random hexamers primed reverse transcription of about 0.5 to 1 ug RNA. Using its own MiXCR run on the immunoSEQ multiplex PCR reads, TCRdb lists one record per CDR3 protein. The repertoire has about 300,000 distinct CDR3 sequences, 70% to 90% of them found once; the top ten carry around 0.22%. The CDR3 contains 15 residues. Germline CDR1 reads MNHEY; CDR2 reads SMNVEV (reference sequence). J lost 2 bases, V lost 6 bases, and 4 bases had no gene match. The origin of this receptor is a human donor with multiple sclerosis. The sequencing sample was made of CD8+ T cells from PBMCs. The rearrangement uses TRBV27 and TRBJ2-1; 10 nucleotides align to TRBD2. The CDR3 DNA reads as TGTGCCAGCAGAATAGGGACTAGCGCCTACAATGAGCAGTTCTTC. Translating gives CASRIGTSAYNEQFF.